The clone carrying this T cell receptor (beta chain) was found a few times. Its antigen remains unknown. One heparinised blood draw averaging approximately 0.11 L was given by each donor. The CDR3 has 16 residues. cDNA synthesis used the whole RNA isolate, giving expressed TCRB sequences. Clones were read by immunoSEQ multiplex PCR, and TCRdb kept only the in-frame ones, dropping some. The sample lists 600,000 to 700,000 clones; about an eighth were seen once. These data belong to a study of beta chain features in type 1 diabetes. Study details: Patients were similar to healthy donors in age and gender (as well as in cell yields). Study-wide points: VDJ junctions in type 1 diabetes patients carried more deletions and fewer insertions. Type 1 diabetes patients had TCRB CDR3s that were shorter (moderately but significantly so) in all four CD4+ subsets.

The genes are TRBV21-1 and TRBJ1-6; TRBD1 is the table's D call, not checked against the DNA. TRBV21-1 corresponds to a pseudogene. The clonotype originates from a man between 18 and 29 years old with type 1 diabetes. Sequenced sample: naive CD4+ T cells from blood. CDR3 residues: CASSRGTDYYNSPLHF. CDR3 bases: TGTGCCAGCAGCCGAGGGACAGATTATTATAATTCACCCCTCCACTTT.